The 30 T cell receptor beta chains listed next were all sequenced from one sample in a study of blood T cell repertoires in COVID-19. Sequencing was performed with immunoSEQ multiplex PCR; in TCRdb, only in-frame clones are kept and a portion is missing. The table includes over 100,000 clones, approximately 82% detected once. Sample: peripheral blood. The receptor source for this set is a woman aged 55 to 70 with acute or convalescent COVID-19.

Points on this clone: The missing conserved phenylalanine or tryptophan at the end of this CDR3 makes a read error likely. Because the CDR3's place on the DNA is in doubt, the DNA is left out and the CDR3 is given as listed by TCRdb. V is TRBV7-9 and J is TRBJ1-4; the D call TRBD1 from the table was never checked on the DNA. The CDR3 spans 12 amino acids, including both terminal residues. The V gene's germline CDR1 is SEHNR and CDR2 FQNEAQ (reference sequence). The CDR3 region is CASSKYTQGWIV.

The rearrangement joins TRBV6-5 to TRBJ2-7, with D uncertain. CDR1 and CDR2 from the germline V gene are MNHEY and SVGAGI. V was cut by 6 bases and J by 4 bases, with 16 bases left in between. The CDR3 spans 14 residues. The CDR3 loop reads CASRPSLTLYEQYF. As DNA, the CDR3 is TGTGCCAGCAGGCCCTCCCTCACCCTATACGAGCAGTACTTC.

CDR3: CASSLAAGWGNQPQHF. CDR3 nucleotide sequence: TGTGCCAGCAGCTTGGCGGCAGGGTGGGGCAATCAGCCCCAGCATTTT. V gene TRBV5-6 combines with J gene TRBJ1-5, with TRBD1 as a possible D gene (5 bases). V was trimmed by 0 bases and J by 2 bases, leaving 12 bases between them. Germline-derived CDR1 and CDR2 are SGHDT and YYEEEE. The CDR3 spans 16 residues.

The CDR3 DNA is TGTGCCAGCAGCTTAGCGCCCGGGAGCACTGAAGCTTTCTTT. Residues: CASSLAPGSTEAFF. The chain joins TRBV7-2 to TRBJ1-1; D remains ambiguous. The CDR3 consists of 14 residues. V was clipped by 0 bases and J by 4 bases, with 9 bases between them. The germline V gene has CDR1 SGHTA and CDR2 FQGNSA.

The chain recombines TRBV19 with TRBJ1-3; D ambiguous. Germline CDR1 and CDR2: LNHDA and SQIVND (reference sequence). The ends were cut back, 6 bases at V and 6 bases at J, with 15 bases in the middle. The CDR3 contains 14 residues. Written as DNA, the CDR3 is TGTGCCAGTAGCCCTGACGCGGGGAAAAACACCATATATTTT. Protein product: CASSPDAGKNTIYF.

The V call is TRBV2, the J call TRBJ1-1; 7 nucleotides align to TRBD1. The CDR3 length is 14 residues. The V segment lost 6 bases and the J segment 3 bases; nucleotides outside the gene matches: 7. Germline CDR1 reads SNHLY; CDR2 reads FYNNEI. This CDR3 reads CASSFSGTDTEAFF. The CDR3 DNA sequence: TGTGCCAGCAGCTTCTCCGGGACAGACACTGAAGCTTTCTTT.

This clone was counted only a few times. The chain joins TRBV19 to TRBJ1-5; maybe TRBD1 (6 bases). The CDR3 is made up of 13 amino acids. Germline assignment: CDR1 LNHDA and CDR2 SQIVND (reference sequence). V was trimmed by 9 bases and J by 1 base, leaving 10 bases between them. The CDR3 loop reads CASKGGSNQPQHF. CDR3 DNA: TGTGCCAGCAAAGGGGGAAGCAATCAGCCCCAGCATTTT.

This clone was found a few times. The V and J genes are TRBV29-1 and TRBJ2-7, with D hard to call. CDR1 and CDR2 from the germline V gene are SQVTM and ANQGSEA. The CDR3 totals 10 residues. V was shortened by 4 bases and J by 3 bases, with 4 bases between the two germline ends. CDR3 nucleotide sequence: TGCAGCGTTGTCGGCTACGAGCAGTACTTC. Translated, it gives CSVVGYEQYF.

The CDR3 DNA sequence: TGTGCCAGCAAGGACCCCCGAGCAGGGGGAAAACAGCCCCAGCATTTT. It specifies CASKDPRAGGKQPQHF. The V call is TRBV28, the J call TRBJ1-5; 7 bases line up with TRBD1. V lost 7 bases, J lost 7 bases, and 16 bases stayed unmatched. This CDR3 is 16 amino acids long. Germline V CDR1 and CDR2: MDHEN, SYDVKM.

This clone was seen more than once but under ten times. This chain links TRBV6-4 with TRBJ2-2; D may be TRBD2 (6 bases). Germline-derived CDR1 and CDR2 are MRHNA and SNTAGT. The CDR3 runs 16 residues. Deletions cut 0 bases from V and 3 bases from J, with 11 bases between. The CDR3 coding sequence is TGTGCCAGCAGTGACTCTGGGACTGGATACACCGGGGAGCTGTTTTTT. Its protein is CASSDSGTGYTGELFF.

The V and J genes are TRBV10-3 and TRBJ2-2; 13 nucleotides agree with TRBD2. V dropped 10 bases and J dropped 4; count of bases not matched to a gene: 6. Germline V CDR1 and CDR2: ENHRY, SYGVKD. The CDR3 spans 15 residues. The CDR3: CATGLAGVGTGELFF. The CDR3 DNA follows: TGTGCCACAGGACTAGCGGGAGTCGGCACCGGGGAGCTGTTTTTT.

J is TRBJ2-4 and V is TRBV7-8; D is uncertain. The germline V gene encodes CDR1 SGHVS and CDR2 FQNEAQ. There are 15 residues in the CDR3. V was trimmed by 1 base and J by 8 bases, leaving 15 bases between them. Here the CDR3 DNA reads TGTGCCAGCAGCTTAGGGTCGGAGTTTGTGTACATTCAGTACTTC. This gives the protein CASSLGSEFVYIQYF.

This chain links TRBV2 with TRBJ1-6; D uncertain. Trimming stripped 1 base from V and 8 bases from J, with 12 bases between. The CDR3 contains 15 residues. CDR1 and CDR2 (germline): SNHLY, FYNNEI. The CDR3 nucleotides read TGTGCCAGCAGTGAAGGTCCCCTGAGGGATTCACCCCTCCACTTT. Translation: CASSEGPLRDSPLHF.

Turning to this clone: One end of the junction is discordant with germline, which a read error may explain. DNA for the CDR3: TGTGCCAACAGCCAGCATGGGGGGAGCGGCTACACCTTC. Protein: CANSQHGGSGYTF. The chain joins TRBV3-1 (or the pseudogene TRBV3-2) to TRBJ1-2; possibly TRBD1 for D (5 bases). From germline, CDR1 is LGHDT and CDR2 YNNKEL (reference sequence). This CDR3 contains 13 residues.

The genes are TRBV30 and TRBJ2-7, with 7 bases that match TRBD1. Trimming at V came to 0 bases and at J to 3 bases, leaving 2 bases not matched to a gene. This CDR3 is built from 13 residues. Germline V gives CDR1 GTSNPN, CDR2 SVGIG (reference sequence). The CDR3 sequence is CAWSVAGGYEQYF. The CDR3 nucleotides are TGTGCCTGGAGTGTCGCAGGGGGCTACGAGCAGTACTTC.

This chain connects TRBV11-1 to TRBJ2-3; D possibly corresponds to TRBD2 (6 bases). Germline V gene data show CDR1 as SGHAT and CDR2 as FQDESV (reference sequence). Trimming shortened V by 4 bases and J by 6 bases, and 11 bases separated the two germline ends. CDR3 length equals 13 residues. The CDR3: CASSSGREDTQYF. The CDR3 nucleotides are TGTGCCAGCAGCTCCGGCCGGGAGGATACGCAGTATTTT.

V usage is TRBV3-1 (or the pseudogene TRBV3-2) and J usage is TRBJ2-1; 8 bases map to TRBD2. The CDR3 is 14 amino acids. Germline values: CDR1 LGHDT, CDR2 YNNKEL (reference sequence). V gave up 2 bases and J gave up 6 bases; unmatched junction bases: 3. CDR3 in amino acids: CASSQTLAGNEQFF. CDR3 in DNA: TGTGCCAGCAGCCAAACCCTAGCGGGCAATGAGCAGTTCTTC.

This chain uses TRBV29-1 with TRBJ2-3, with D uncertain. The length of the CDR3 is 12 residues. Germline CDR1 SQVTM, CDR2 ANQGSEA. The V end lost 7 bases, the J end lost 2 bases, and 10 bases lay between the germline ends. The CDR3 nucleotides are TGCAGCGGACAAGACAACACAGATACGCAGTATTTT. This codes for CSGQDNTDTQYF.

This clone was seen just once. J is TRBJ1-4 and V is TRBV18, with no clear D. Germline CDR1 reads KGHSH; CDR2 reads LQKENI. The CDR3 runs 12 residues. With 4 bases removed from V and 3 bases from J, the gap between germline ends came to 3 bases. The CDR3 DNA is TGTGCCAGCTCACACTCTAATGAAAAACTGTTTTTT. This codes for CASSHSNEKLFF. The variable domain in full, with the rest retrieved from reference TRBV18 and TRBJ1-4, is NAGVMQNPRHLVRRRGQEARLRCSPMKGHSHVYWYRQLPEEGLKFMVYLQKENIIDESGMPKERFSAEFPKEGPSILRIQQVVRGDSAAYFCASSHSNEKLFFGSGTQLSVL.

The V and J genes are TRBV4-2 and TRBJ1-2; maybe TRBD1 (6 bases). V was pared by 4 bases and J by 4 bases, with 10 bases between. Germline V CDR1 and CDR2: LGHNA, YNFKEQ. CDR3 length equals 13 residues. The CDR3 bases are TGTGCCAGCAGCCGAGCGGGGGCCTATGGCTACACCTTC. Translated: CASSRAGAYGYTF.

V and J are TRBV3-1 (or the pseudogene TRBV3-2) and TRBJ2-7; tentative D call: TRBD1 (5 bases). The CDR3 covers 14 residues. The germline V gene has CDR1 LGHDT and CDR2 YNNKEL (reference sequence). Trimming removed 5 bases at V and 8 bases at J, with 19 bases between. CDR3 in DNA: TGTGCCAGCAGCTCCTCTACAGGCCCCTTCCAGCAGTACTTC. Its translation: CASSSSTGPFQQYF.

The gene calls are TRBV14 and TRBJ2-2; unclear D gene. The V end was cut by 7 bases, the J end by 3 bases, with 21 bases between. Germline V CDR1 and CDR2: SGHDN, FVKESK. The CDR3 sequence is 17 residues long. CDR3 in amino acids: CASTPRRGALDTGELFF. DNA for the CDR3: TGTGCCAGCACCCCACGACGAGGAGCCCTCGACACCGGGGAGCTGTTTTTT.

The chain joins TRBV5-8 to TRBJ1-2; 7 bases align to TRBD1. The CDR3 extends over 13 amino acids. Germline CDR1 is SGHTS and CDR2 is YDEGEE. Losses at the gene ends were 3 bases for V and 8 bases for J; bases not matched to a gene: 7. This chain's CDR3 is CASSYDRVGGYTF. The CDR3 region has the DNA TGTGCCAGCAGCTACGACAGGGTAGGGGGCTACACCTTC.

This clone occurred a few times. The chain is built from TRBV5-1 and TRBJ1-3, with D uncertain. The length of the CDR3 is 15 residues. Germline CDR1 is SGHRS and CDR2 is YFSETQ. Trimming took off 4 bases at V and 0 bases at J, with 11 bases between the two ends. In nucleotides, the CDR3 is TGCGCCAGCAGCCCCGACTTTAGCTCTGGAAACACCATATATTTT. This codes for CASSPDFSSGNTIYF.

In its sample, this clone was seen a few times. V usage is TRBV7-6 and J usage is TRBJ1-1, with D tentatively TRBD1 (6 bases). The CDR3 loop spans 17 amino acids. Looked up from germline, CDR1 is SGHVS and CDR2 is FNYEAQ. Trimming pared 2 bases from V and 1 base from J, leaving 17 bases between. The CDR3 DNA sequence: TGTGCCAGCAGCTTAAAAGCGGGGGGGGCCGAGAACACTGAAGCTTTCTTT. Its translation is CASSLKAGGAENTEAFF.

The chain is built from TRBV4-3 and TRBJ2-6, with 9 bases fitting TRBD1. The J segment lost 4 bases and the V segment lost 4 bases, leaving 2 bases of the junction unmatched. The CDR3 is made up of 15 amino acids. Germline V lookup: CDR1 LGHNA, CDR2 YSLEER. CDR3 sequence: CASSRTGVGANVLTF. The CDR3 region has the DNA TGCGCCAGCAGCCGGACAGGGGTCGGGGCCAACGTCCTGACTTTC.

This clone was recorded once. The J gene is TRBJ2-5, the V gene TRBV6-5, with a weak D call TRBD1 (6 bases). V shed 6 bases and J shed 5 bases, with 10 bases lying between them. The CDR3 is made up of 12 amino acids. Germline V gene data show CDR1 as MNHEY and CDR2 as SVGAGI. The CDR3 DNA follows: TGTGCCAGCAGGGGGGCCGGGGAGACCCAGTACTTC. Translation: CASRGAGETQYF.

V and J are TRBV6-5 and TRBJ1-6, with D maybe TRBD1 (6 bases). Trimming removed 7 bases from V and 11 bases from J, with 12 bases in between. CDR1 MNHEY and CDR2 SVGAGI come from the germline V gene. The CDR3 has 12 residues. CDR3 nucleotides: TGTGCCAGCAAACAGGGTTACGCACCCCTCCACTTT. Its protein product is CASKQGYAPLHF.

The chain has TRBV29-1 and TRBJ2-7, with D tentatively TRBD1 (7 bases). Trimming cost V 3 bases and J 6 bases, with 12 bases left between them. Looked up from germline, CDR1 is SQVTM and CDR2 is ANQGSEA. The CDR3 is made up of 12 amino acids. The CDR3 is CSVDRQGGEQYF. The CDR3 region has the DNA TGCAGCGTTGATCGTCAGGGGGGCGAGCAGTACTTC.

This clone was observed a handful of times. This sequence joins TRBV6-1 and TRBJ1-5; 7 bases agree with TRBD1. V was pared by 1 base and J by 4 bases, with 4 bases of the junction left unmatched. The CDR3 consists of 15 residues. The germline gives CDR1 MNHNS, CDR2 SASEGT. The chain's CDR3 is CASSEGTGANQPQHF. The CDR3 region has the DNA TGTGCCAGCAGTGAAGGGACAGGAGCTAATCAGCCCCAGCATTTT.